A single sample gave rise to the 21 T cell receptor beta chains below, sequenced in a study of Graves' ophthalmopathy and Graves' hyperthyroidism. RNA transcripts yielded amplified TCR beta CDR3 regions. First-round RT-PCR used HTBI primers; second-round multiplex PCR followed. TCRdb called the multiplex PCR reads again in MiXCR, with one record for every CDR3 protein. Of about 400,000 distinct CDR3 sequences detected, 15% to 20% appear once; the ten largest clones hold around 1.5%. What was sequenced was peripheral blood. The receptors derive from a woman between 18 and 30 years old with Graves' ophthalmopathy.

This clonotype was seen ten or more times. The chain carries TRBV2 and TRBJ2-2; D is uncertain. The CDR3 runs to 13 residues. The V end lost 2 bases, the J end lost 3 bases, and 4 bases lay between the germline ends. In germline, CDR1 is SNHLY, CDR2 FYNNEI. The CDR3 coding sequence is TGTGCCAGCAGTGAACTGCACACCGGGGAGCTGTTTTTT. It translates to CASSELHTGELFF.

This clonotype was counted at least ten times. The chain recombines TRBV7-8 with TRBJ2-7, with a tentative D call TRBD2 (5 bases). The V and J ends lost 3 bases and 6 bases respectively, with 12 bases between them. This CDR3 has 13 amino acids. Germline-derived CDR1 and CDR2 are SGHVS and FQNEAQ. CDR3 in amino acids: CASSLRIEGEQYF. DNA for the CDR3: TGTGCCAGCAGCTTGCGTATTGAGGGCGAGCAGTACTTC.

Many counts were recorded for this clonotype. This chain joins TRBV30 and TRBJ1-1; maybe TRBD1 (5 bases). The CDR3 length is 11 residues. The germline V gene has CDR1 GTSNPN and CDR2 SVGIG (reference sequence). V shed 5 bases and J shed 1 base, with 5 bases lying between them. CDR3 residues: CAWDRNTEAFF. The CDR3 nucleotides are TGTGCCTGGGACAGGAACACTGAAGCTTTCTTT.

There are many counts of this clonotype. V and J are TRBV28 and TRBJ2-2, with a tentative D call TRBD1 (6 bases). V was clipped by 7 bases and J by 0 bases, with 15 bases between them. The CDR3 contains 16 residues. The germline V gene has CDR1 MDHEN and CDR2 SYDVKM. As DNA, the CDR3 is TGTGCCAGCACCCAATGGACAGCGCCGAACACCGGGGAGCTGTTTTTT. Protein product: CASTQWTAPNTGELFF.

This clonotype was observed many times. V and J are TRBV20-1 and TRBJ2-7; perhaps TRBD2 as D (6 bases). V lost 1 base, J lost 5 bases, and 18 bases lay in between. The CDR3 contains 15 residues. CDR1 and CDR2 from the germline V gene are DFQATT and SNEGSKA (reference sequence). The CDR3 loop reads CSARAGREVAHEQYF. The CDR3 coding sequence is TGCAGTGCTAGAGCAGGGCGGGAAGTTGCGCACGAGCAGTACTTC.

In this sample, this clonotype turned up many times. The CDR3 protein is CASSLLSGAQETQYF. The CDR3 nucleotides are TGTGCCAGCAGTTTATTGTCCGGGGCTCAAGAGACCCAGTACTTC. The rearrangement joins TRBV28 to TRBJ2-5; D assignment may be TRBD1 or TRBD2 (5 bases each). The CDR3 spans 15 residues. V was clipped by 1 base and J by 2 bases, with 11 bases between them. The germline CDR1 and CDR2 sequences are MDHEN and SYDVKM.

This clonotype was picked up many times. V and J are TRBV12-3 or TRBV12-4 and TRBJ1-1, with D uncertain. The CDR3 loop spans 15 amino acids. V was trimmed by 6 bases and J by 1 base, leaving 15 bases between them. This CDR3 is CASSPGGQSNTEAFF. CDR3 sequence (DNA): TGTGCCAGCAGCCCTGGTGGCCAATCGAACACTGAAGCTTTCTTT.

There are many counts of this clonotype. The rearrangement links TRBV2 to TRBJ2-5; 11 nucleotides align to TRBD1. The germline V gene encodes CDR1 SNHLY and CDR2 FYNNEI. Losses at the gene ends were 6 bases for V and 5 bases for J; bases not matched to a gene: 5. CDR3 length: 14 amino acids. CDR3 bases: TGTGCCAGCAGGGACAGGGGGCTACGGGAGACCCAGTACTTC. Its translation: CASRDRGLRETQYF.

There are many counts of this clonotype. The chain recombines TRBV28 with TRBJ1-3; D gene unclear. Germline V gene data show CDR1 as MDHEN and CDR2 as SYDVKM. The length of the CDR3 is 13 residues. V lost 3 bases and J lost 0, with 3 bases in between. The CDR3 loop is CASSLYSGNTIYF. The CDR3 nucleotides are TGTGCCAGCAGTTTGTACTCTGGAAACACCATATATTTT.

Many counts were recorded for this clonotype. This chain uses TRBV19 with TRBJ1-5, with 7 bases lining up with TRBD1. The V gene's germline CDR1 is LNHDA and CDR2 SQIVND (reference sequence). Trimming removed 6 bases from V and 5 bases from J; junction bases left unmatched: 13. The CDR3 sequence is 16 residues long. The CDR3 sequence: CASSPLTGEKYQPQHF. CDR3 DNA sequence: TGTGCCAGTAGCCCCCTTACAGGGGAGAAATATCAGCCCCAGCATTTT. Full variable domain (remainder filled in from reference TRBV19 and TRBJ1-5): DGGITQSPKYLFRKEGQNVTLSCEQNLNHDAMYWYRQDPGQGLRLIYYSQIVNDFQKGDIAEGYSVSREKKESFPLTVTSAQKNPTAFYLCASSPLTGEKYQPQHFGDGTRLSIL.

This chain's CDR3 is CASEISRQGGYEQYF. The CDR3, as DNA: TGTGCCAGCGAAATCTCACGACAGGGTGGCTACGAGCAGTACTTC. The chain combines TRBV6-1 with TRBJ2-7; the match to TRBD1 covers 7 bases. Germline lookup yields CDR1 MNHNS and CDR2 SASEGT. J lost 3 bases, V lost 8 bases, and 13 bases had no gene match. The CDR3 has 15 amino acids.

In its sample, this clonotype was seen many times. The J gene is TRBJ2-2, the V gene TRBV12-3 or TRBV12-4; D call uncertain. V was cut by 2 bases and J by 4 bases, with 14 bases left in between. The CDR3 length is 16 residues. The CDR3 DNA is TGTGCCAGCAGTTTAAAGTCGTCCAGATTCACCGGGGAGCTGTTTTTT. Translating it yields CASSLKSSRFTGELFF.

This chain joins TRBV20-1 and TRBJ1-6, with D perhaps TRBD1 (5 bases). Trimming cost V 1 base and J 5 bases, with 15 bases left between them. Per the germline V gene, CDR1 is DFQATT and CDR2 is SNEGSKA (reference sequence). The CDR3 runs 16 residues. DNA of the CDR3: TGCAGTGCTAGAGGGTCCCGGGACGGAGATAATTCACCCCTCCACTTT. This translates into CSARGSRDGDNSPLHF.

There are many counts of this clonotype. V is TRBV6-1 and J is TRBJ1-2; D might be TRBD1 (6 bases). CDR3 size: 15 residues. In germline, CDR1 is MNHNS, CDR2 SASEGT. V was trimmed by 3 bases and J by 5 bases, leaving 16 bases between them. The CDR3 loop reads CASSEGQGFRYGYTF. The DNA for the CDR3 is TGTGCCAGCAGTGAGGGGCAGGGGTTTCGGTATGGCTACACCTTC.

This clonotype was recorded at least ten times. CDR3 sequence reads: CASTDTQGPVGYTF. The CDR3 DNA reads as TGTGCCAGCACCGACACTCAAGGACCTGTGGGCTACACCTTC. V usage is TRBV9 and J usage is TRBJ1-2, with D hard to call. Germline V gene data show CDR1 as SGDLS and CDR2 as YYNGEE. The germline V and J ends were trimmed by 6 bases and 8 bases, with 20 bases remaining between them. The CDR3 totals 14 residues.

This clonotype was recorded once. The J gene is TRBJ1-5, the V gene TRBV28; the D gene is possibly TRBD1 (5 bases). CDR3 size: 16 residues. Germline V gene lookup returns CDR1 MDHEN and CDR2 SYDVKM. Trimming pared 10 bases from V and 4 bases from J, leaving 23 bases between. The CDR3 is CATMTRGRGVNQPQHF. In nucleotides, the CDR3 is TGTGCCACCATGACCCGGGGTAGAGGGGTTAATCAGCCCCAGCATTTT.

This clonotype was detected ten times or more. The chain links TRBV7-2 to TRBJ1-6; D remains unclear. V lost 5 bases to trimming and J lost 3 bases, with 17 bases between them. CDR1 is SGHTA and CDR2 is FQGNSA in the germline V gene. The length of the CDR3 is 17 residues. The chain's CDR3 is CASSRGRRTDYNSPLHF. The CDR3 DNA follows: TGTGCCAGCAGCAGAGGACGTAGGACGGACTATAATTCACCCCTCCACTTT.

This clonotype was observed at least ten times. The chain recombines TRBV29-1 with TRBJ2-2, with no clear D. The V gene lost 3 bases and the J gene lost 2 bases, with 7 bases spanning the gap. Germline V CDR1 and CDR2: SQVTM, ANQGSEA. This CDR3 is built from 13 residues. In DNA form, the CDR3 reads TGCAGCGTTGACCCGGAAAACACCGGGGAGCTGTTTTTT. Its translation is CSVDPENTGELFF.

Ten or more counts support this clonotype. The chain links TRBV5-1 to TRBJ2-7; TRBD1 matches at 9 bases. After removal of 4 bases from V and 0 bases from J, the junction contained 5 bases not matched to a gene. Germline V gene data show CDR1 as SGHRS and CDR2 as YFSETQ. The CDR3 is made up of 15 amino acids. The DNA of the CDR3 is TGCGCCAGCAGCCCCGGGACAGGGATCTCCTACGAGCAGTACTTC. Its protein is CASSPGTGISYEQYF.

This clonotype was detected many times. The chain carries TRBV7-9 and TRBJ1-5; D perhaps matches TRBD1 (6 bases). Trimming removed 1 base at V and 10 bases at J, with 17 bases between. Germline lookup yields CDR1 SEHNR and CDR2 FQNEAQ (reference sequence). The CDR3 extends over 15 amino acids. CDR3 bases: TGTGCCAGCAGCTTAGGGAGGGGGGATCTGCACCCCCAGCATTTT. It yields the protein CASSLGRGDLHPQHF.

This chain connects TRBV18 to TRBJ1-3; TRBD1 agrees at 8 bases. The length of the CDR3 is 17 residues. Germline CDR1 is KGHSH and CDR2 is LQKENI. The junction had 8 bases not matched to a gene; V was cut back by 4 bases and J by 0 bases. CDR3 sequence reads: CASSRWDRMNSGNTIYF. The CDR3 DNA sequence: TGTGCCAGCTCACGGTGGGACAGGATGAACTCTGGAAACACCATATATTTT.